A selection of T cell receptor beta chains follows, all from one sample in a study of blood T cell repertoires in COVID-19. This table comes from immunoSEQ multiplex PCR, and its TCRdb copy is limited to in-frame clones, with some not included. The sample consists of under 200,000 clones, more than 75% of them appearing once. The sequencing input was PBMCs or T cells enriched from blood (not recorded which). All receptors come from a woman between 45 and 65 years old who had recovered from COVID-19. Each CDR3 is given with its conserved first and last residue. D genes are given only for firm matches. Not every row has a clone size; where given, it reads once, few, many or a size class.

CDR3 DNA: TGTGCCAGTAAGTTCCTAACAGCGGGAGGGCCCTCGGATGAGCAGTTCTTC
CDR3 protein: CASKFLTAGGPSDEQFF
clone size: few
V gene: TRBV19
J gene: TRBJ2-1
D gene: TRBD2

CDR3 DNA: TGTGCCAGTAGTCCCGGACAGGGCAAGAATTCACCCCTCCACTTT
CDR3 protein: CASSPGQGKNSPLHF
clone size: NA
V gene: TRBV19
J gene: TRBJ1-6
D gene: TRBD1

CDR3 DNA: TGCGCCAGCAGCTTGTCATCGGGTGTTGACTATGGCTACACCTTC
CDR3 protein: CASSLSSGVDYGYTF
clone size: NA
V gene: TRBV5-1
J gene: TRBJ1-2
D gene: NA

CDR3 DNA: TGTGCCAGCACCAGCCCGGGACAGAGTTTCAATGAGCAGTTCTTC
CDR3 protein: CASTSPGQSFNEQFF
clone size: once
V gene: TRBV27
J gene: TRBJ2-1
D gene: TRBD1

CDR3 DNA: TGTGCCAGCAGTCCCAGGGCACGGGGGGGCTATAATTCACCCCTCCACTTT
CDR3 protein: CASSPRARGGYNSPLHF
clone size: NA
V gene: TRBV27
J gene: TRBJ1-6
D gene: NA

CDR3 DNA: TGTGCCAGCAGTCCACGACTGAAGCGGAGCACAGATACGCAGTATTTT
CDR3 protein: CASSPRLKRSTDTQYF
clone size: NA
V gene: TRBV28
J gene: TRBJ2-3
D gene: NA

CDR3 DNA: TGCGCCAGCAGCTTGGCCGAGGGGGCCGAGCAGTACTTC
CDR3 protein: CASSLAEGAEQYF
clone size: NA
V gene: TRBV5-1
J gene: TRBJ2-7
D gene: TRBD1

CDR3 DNA: TGTGCCTGGAGGCATAGCGGGAGCTGGTACAATGAGCAGTTCTTC
CDR3 protein: CAWRHSGSWYNEQFF
clone size: NA
V gene: TRBV30
J gene: TRBJ2-1
D gene: TRBD2

CDR3 DNA: TGCGCCAGCAGCCCTCTAGCGGGGAGCTCCTACGAGCAGTACTTC
CDR3 protein: CASSPLAGSSYEQYF
clone size: NA
V gene: TRBV5-1
J gene: TRBJ2-7
D gene: TRBD2

CDR3 DNA: TGTGCCAGCAGCTTAGGAGGATACAATGAGCAGTTCTTC
CDR3 protein: CASSLGGYNEQFF
clone size: NA
V gene: TRBV11-2
J gene: TRBJ2-1
D gene: NA

CDR3 DNA: TGTGCCAGCAGTGAAGCGGATGGGGGGGCGCGTGACTATGGCTACACCTTC
CDR3 protein: CASSEADGGARDYGYTF
clone size: NA
V gene: TRBV2
J gene: TRBJ1-2
D gene: NA

CDR3 DNA: TGTGCCAGCAGGAGAACAGACATGAACACTGAAGCTTTCTTT
CDR3 protein: CASRRTDMNTEAFF
clone size: NA
V gene: TRBV6-5
J gene: TRBJ1-1
D gene: NA

CDR3 DNA: TGTGCCAGCAGCTTAGTGGGGGAGGCTAACTATGGCTACACCTTC
CDR3 protein: CASSLVGEANYGYTF
clone size: NA
V gene: TRBV7-9
J gene: TRBJ1-2
D gene: NA

CDR3 DNA: TGTGCCAGCAGCTTGCTTGGCGTAGGACAGACTAATGAAAAACTGTTTTTT
CDR3 protein: CASSLLGVGQTNEKLFF
clone size: once
V gene: TRBV5-5
J gene: TRBJ1-4
D gene: NA

CDR3 DNA: TGTGCCAGCAGCTCCATTCGGGGTACAGGGGAGCTGTTTTTT
CDR3 protein: CASSSIRGTGELFF
clone size: NA
V gene: TRBV11-2
J gene: TRBJ2-2
D gene: NA

CDR3 DNA: TGTGCCAGTAGTACAAACACAGATACGCAGTATTTT
CDR3 protein: CASSTNTDTQYF
clone size: NA
V gene: TRBV19
J gene: TRBJ2-3
D gene: NA

CDR3 DNA: TGTGCCAGCAGCTTAATGGCAGGGGGCGAACATGGCTACACCTTC
CDR3 protein: CASSLMAGGEHGYTF
clone size: NA
V gene: TRBV7-2
J gene: TRBJ1-2
D gene: TRBD1